Ten or more counts support the clone carrying this TCR beta chain. Its matching antigen is unknown. These data are taken from a study of T cells after yellow fever vaccination. Study results and caveats: Clonotypes shared by both compartments, CD4 and CD8, made up a small share. Post-booster samples contained most primary-vaccination clones (nearly 98% CD4, approximately 88% CD8). The secondary response was weaker, and its peak arrived faster, on day 5 versus 15.

TCR cDNA, made by 5'RACE template switching, carried an added universal primer site and UMIs. From the 5' RACE reads, TCRdb called clonotypes with MiXCR, one entry per CDR3 protein. The sample yields hundreds of thousands of distinct CDR3 sequences, 7.5% to 9.5% seen once. V lost 0 bases to trimming and J lost 9 bases, with 6 bases between them. This CDR3 is 11 amino acids long. Germline V gives CDR1 MNHEY, CDR2 SVGAGI. The gene calls are TRBV6-5 and TRBJ2-7; D gene ambiguous. This TCR was recovered from a young man who received the YFV17D yellow fever vaccine. This sample comprised CD4+ T cells sorted from PBMCs, obtained 5 days after the yellow fever booster vaccination. In DNA form, the CDR3 reads TGTGCCAGCAGTTACTCCTCCCGGCAGTACTTC. Encoded protein: CASSYSSRQYF.